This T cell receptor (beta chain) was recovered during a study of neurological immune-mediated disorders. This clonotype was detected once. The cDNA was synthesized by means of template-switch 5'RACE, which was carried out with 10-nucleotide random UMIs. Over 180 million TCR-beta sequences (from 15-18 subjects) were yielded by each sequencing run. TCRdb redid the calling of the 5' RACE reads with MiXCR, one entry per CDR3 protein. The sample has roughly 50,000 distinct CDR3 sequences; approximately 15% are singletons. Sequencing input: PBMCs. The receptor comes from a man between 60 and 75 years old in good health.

CDR3 region: CASRSRLRGSTDTQYF. CDR3 DNA sequence: TGTGCCAGCAGATCTCGTCTGAGGGGCAGCACAGATACGCAGTATTTT. V usage is TRBV6-6 and J usage is TRBJ2-3, with D perhaps matching TRBD1 or TRBD2 (5 bases each). V lost 6 bases to trimming and J lost 0 bases, with 16 bases between them. Germline CDR1 and CDR2: MNHNY and SVGAGI (reference sequence). The CDR3 consists of 16 residues.